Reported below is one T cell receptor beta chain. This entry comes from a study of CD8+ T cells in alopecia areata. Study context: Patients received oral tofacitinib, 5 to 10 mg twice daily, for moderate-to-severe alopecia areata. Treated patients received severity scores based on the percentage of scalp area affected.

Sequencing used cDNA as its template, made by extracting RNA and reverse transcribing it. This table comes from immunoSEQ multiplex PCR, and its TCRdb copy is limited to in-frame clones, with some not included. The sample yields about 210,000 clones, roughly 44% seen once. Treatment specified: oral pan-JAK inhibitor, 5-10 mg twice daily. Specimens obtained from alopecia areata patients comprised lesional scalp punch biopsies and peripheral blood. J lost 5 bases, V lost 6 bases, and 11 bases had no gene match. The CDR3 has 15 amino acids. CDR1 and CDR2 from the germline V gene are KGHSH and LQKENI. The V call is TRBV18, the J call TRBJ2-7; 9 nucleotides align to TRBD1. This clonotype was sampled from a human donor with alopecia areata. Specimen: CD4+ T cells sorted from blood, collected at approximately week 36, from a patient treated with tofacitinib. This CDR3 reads CASSRDRVPLNEQYF. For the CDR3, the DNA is TGTGCCAGCTCCCGGGACAGGGTTCCCTTGAACGAGCAGTACTTC.